The 30 T cell receptor beta chains given below trace back to one sample, sequenced in a study of shared clonotypes between healthy human individuals. The protocol was immunoSEQ multiplex PCR, while the TCRdb copy is restricted to in-frame clones and leaves out a portion. The sample lists over a million clones; approximately 98.5% were seen once. Sequencing input: naive CD4+ T cells sorted from blood. Subset specified: CD45RA+ positively selected. All receptors come from a young man in good health.

J is TRBJ2-5 and V is TRBV14, with 12 bases that match TRBD2. Losses at the gene ends were 2 bases for V and 5 bases for J; bases not matched to a gene: 12. CDR1 and CDR2 (germline): SGHDN, FVKESK. This CDR3 region has 18 residues. The CDR3 protein is CASSQRLGLAGDGETQYF. The CDR3 DNA is TGTGCCAGCAGCCAAAGGCTGGGACTAGCGGGCGACGGGGAGACCCAGTACTTC.

This chain joins TRBV6-5 and TRBJ2-1, with a weak D call TRBD2 (5 bases). Looked up from germline, CDR1 is MNHEY and CDR2 is SVGAGI. The CDR3 is 13 residues long. V was trimmed by 6 bases and J by 4 bases, leaving 10 bases between them. Here the CDR3 reads CASRELGYNEQFF. CDR3 sequence (DNA): TGTGCCAGCAGAGAACTAGGGTACAATGAGCAGTTCTTC.

The chain combines TRBV18 with TRBJ2-7, with a weak D call TRBD1 (6 bases). Germline V gene data show CDR1 as KGHSH and CDR2 as LQKENI. This CDR3 comprises 14 residues. Trimming pared 6 bases from V and 4 bases from J, leaving 16 bases between. The CDR3 DNA sequence: TGTGCCAGCTCGACGACAGGTTTTAGTTACGAGCAGTACTTC. This encodes CASSTTGFSYEQYF.

The chain uses TRBV7-2 and TRBJ2-5, with no clear D. The CDR3 runs to 14 residues. The ends were cut back, 4 bases at V and 2 bases at J, with 11 bases in the middle. Germline V CDR1 and CDR2: SGHTA, FQGNSA. The CDR3 reads CASSSSRAQETQYF. DNA for the CDR3: TGTGCCAGCAGCTCGTCACGGGCTCAAGAGACCCAGTACTTC.

This chain connects TRBV7-9 to TRBJ2-3, with TRBD2 matching over 10 bases. The CDR3 covers 16 residues. The V segment lost 5 bases and the J segment 3 bases; nucleotides outside the gene matches: 8. Germline V gene lookup returns CDR1 SEHNR and CDR2 FQNEAQ (reference sequence). CDR3 DNA sequence: TGTGCCAGCAGCCCACCTAGCGGGAGCAGTACAGATACGCAGTATTTT. This encodes CASSPPSGSSTDTQYF. The variable domain in full, completed from reference TRBV7-9 and TRBJ2-3, reads DTGVSQNPRHKITKRGQNVTFRCDPISEHNRLYWYRQTLGQGPEFLTYFQNEAQLEKSRLLSDRFSAERPKGSFSTLEIQRTEQGDSAMYLCASSPPSGSSTDTQYFGPGTRLTVL.

The chain carries TRBV9 and TRBJ1-1; possible D gene TRBD1, 5 bases. CDR1 and CDR2 (germline): SGDLS, YYNGEE. V gave up 0 bases and J gave up 0 bases, with 9 bases separating them. The CDR3 has 15 residues. In DNA form, the CDR3 reads TGTGCCAGCAGCGTAGCTCACAGGTTGAACACTGAAGCTTTCTTT. Translated, it gives CASSVAHRLNTEAFF. Supplemented by reference TRBV9 and TRBJ1-1, the full variable domain reads DSGVTQTPKHLITATGQRVTLRCSPRSGDLSVYWYQQSLDQGLQFLIQYYNGEERAKGNILERFSAQQFPDLHSELNLSSLELGDSALYFCASSVAHRLNTEAFFGQGTRLTVV.

The J gene is TRBJ2-1, the V gene TRBV6-5, with 8 bases matching TRBD2. Germline CDR1 and CDR2: MNHEY and SVGAGI. CDR3 length equals 15 residues. V trimming: 4 bases; J trimming: 0 bases; junction bases outside the gene matches: 2. The CDR3 DNA reads as TGTGCCAGCAGTTTGAGCGGGAGCTCCTACAATGAGCAGTTCTTC. It specifies CASSLSGSSYNEQFF.

The chain couples TRBV4-1 to TRBJ1-2; D remains ambiguous. Germline V gene lookup returns CDR1 MGHRA and CDR2 YSYEKL. CDR3 length equals 14 residues. V lost 0 bases to trimming and J lost 3 bases, with 8 bases between them. The CDR3 protein is CASSQDPGDYGYTF. In nucleotides, the CDR3 is TGCGCCAGCAGCCAAGATCCAGGTGACTATGGCTACACCTTC.

This clone was counted once. This chain connects TRBV28 to TRBJ2-7; TRBD1 matches 9 bases. From germline, CDR1 is MDHEN and CDR2 SYDVKM. The CDR3 is 14 amino acids. V gave up 2 bases and J gave up 6 bases; unmatched junction bases: 5. The CDR3 loop is CASSLRDRVFEQYF. The CDR3 nucleotides read TGTGCCAGCAGTTTAAGGGACAGGGTCTTCGAGCAGTACTTC.

V and J are TRBV28 and TRBJ2-7; TRBD1 matches 8 bases. CDR1 and CDR2 from the germline V gene are MDHEN and SYDVKM. CDR3 length: 16 residues. The V segment lost 5 bases and the J segment 3 bases; nucleotides outside the gene matches: 12. CDR3 amino acids: CASSPNRGRFNYEQYF. The CDR3 bases are TGTGCCAGCAGTCCCAACAGGGGGAGGTTTAACTACGAGCAGTACTTC.

The chain carries TRBV12-5 and TRBJ2-1; 8 bases are a match to TRBD1. The trim removed 2 bases at V and 1 base at J, leaving 7 bases unmatched. This CDR3 spans 17 amino acids. Germline V gives CDR1 LGHNT, CDR2 FRNRAP. The CDR3 region has the DNA TGTGCTAGTGGTTTGTCCTGGACAGGGAAATCCTACAATGAGCAGTTCTTC. As protein: CASGLSWTGKSYNEQFF.

V and J are TRBV6-5 and TRBJ1-2; tentatively, D is TRBD1 (6 bases). CDR3 length: 15 amino acids. Trimming removed 10 bases from V and 8 bases from J, with 26 bases in between. CDR1 MNHEY and CDR2 SVGAGI come from the germline V gene. CDR3 sequence reads: CATRLSGGPTSGYTF. The CDR3 coding sequence is TGTGCCACCCGGTTATCCGGGGGGCCGACGTCGGGCTACACCTTC.

This chain joins TRBV7-2 and TRBJ1-2; D ambiguous. V was clipped by 1 base and J by 13 bases, with 16 bases between them. Looked up from germline, CDR1 is SGHTA and CDR2 is FQGNSA. The CDR3 has 13 residues. The CDR3, as DNA: TGTGCCAGCAGCTTAGAGGCACCTTTGGTCTCCACCTTC. Translated, it gives CASSLEAPLVSTF.

The chain joins TRBV7-2 to TRBJ1-2; 7 bases align to TRBD1. The CDR3 loop spans 15 amino acids. Trimming took 4 bases from V and 6 from J; bases not matched to a gene: 11. The V gene's germline CDR1 is SGHTA and CDR2 FQGNSA. The CDR3 coding sequence is TGTGCCAGCAGCTCCAGACAGGGAAGAATGGATGGCTACACCTTC. Translating gives CASSSRQGRMDGYTF.

The chain couples TRBV19 to TRBJ1-1; D is uncertain. This CDR3 is built from 12 residues. Germline V lookup: CDR1 LNHDA, CDR2 SQIVND (reference sequence). V gave up 5 bases and J gave up 1 base, with 5 bases separating them. CDR3 region: CASSVTNTEAFF. CDR3 DNA: TGTGCCAGTAGTGTGACGAACACTGAAGCTTTCTTT.

This chain connects TRBV7-6 to TRBJ2-7, with D possibly TRBD2 on 5 matching bases. V shed 1 base and J shed 2 bases, with 12 bases lying between them. The germline V gene has CDR1 SGHVS and CDR2 FNYEAQ. CDR3 length equals 15 residues. Written as DNA, the CDR3 is TGTGCCAGCAGCTTAGAGACGGGGAGCGCCTACGAGCAGTACTTC. Translation gives CASSLETGSAYEQYF.

The chain has TRBV29-1 and TRBJ2-5; TRBD2 aligns across 12 bases. V trimming: 6 bases; J trimming: 3 bases; junction bases outside the gene matches: 5. CDR1 is SQVTM and CDR2 is ANQGSEA in the germline V gene. This CDR3 region has 14 residues. The CDR3, as DNA: TGCAGCGTGATGACTAGCGGGAGAGAAGAGACCCAGTACTTC. Translation gives CSVMTSGREETQYF.

This chain joins TRBV11-2 and TRBJ2-7, with unresolved D. The CDR3 is 12 amino acids. V gave up 7 bases and J gave up 3 bases, with 10 bases separating them. In germline, CDR1 is SGHAT, CDR2 FQNNGV. The CDR3 sequence: CASTHFRYEQYF. The DNA of the CDR3 is TGTGCCAGCACCCATTTCCGCTACGAGCAGTACTTC.

This clone was recorded only once. Its ends do not fully match the called genes, so a read error is possible. The rearrangement joins TRBV2 to TRBJ1-2, with D possibly TRBD1 on 6 matching bases. The CDR3 consists of 14 residues. Germline-derived CDR1 and CDR2 are SNHLY and FYNNEI. In DNA, the CDR3 is TGTGCCAGCAGAGAAACAGGGTCTAATTATGGCTACACCTTC. As protein: CASRETGSNYGYTF.

Remarks on this clone: This sample also contains other DNA sequences that code for the same CDR3. The chain carries TRBV5-4 and TRBJ2-4; D is unresolved. Germline V gives CDR1 SGHNT, CDR2 YYREEE (reference sequence). The CDR3 is 14 residues long. V shed 0 bases and J shed 6 bases, with 10 bases lying between them. The CDR3 nucleotides are TGTGCCAGCAGCTTGGCCCGGGTAGGAAACATTCAGTACTTC. The encoded protein is CASSLARVGNIQYF.

The rearrangement links TRBV6-5 to TRBJ2-7, with a tentative D call TRBD2 (6 bases). Trimming removed 0 bases at V and 4 bases at J, with 13 bases between. Germline V lookup: CDR1 MNHEY, CDR2 SVGAGI. The CDR3 runs 15 residues. For the CDR3, the DNA is TGTGCCAGCAGTTACTCTACGGGAGTTATTTACGAGCAGTACTTC. It translates to CASSYSTGVIYEQYF.

The chain carries TRBV5-1 and TRBJ1-1; D unclear. This CDR3 region has 16 residues. Between the trimmed V and J ends, which lost 0 bases and 3 bases, there was a span of 15 bases. The germline gives CDR1 SGHRS, CDR2 YFSETQ. The CDR3 coding sequence is TGCGCCAGCAGCTTGGGGCACCCCTCAAGGGACACTGAAGCTTTCTTT. This gives the protein CASSLGHPSRDTEAFF.

This chain links TRBV2 with TRBJ2-1; 8 nucleotides agree with TRBD2. Trimming removed 4 bases from V and 8 bases from J; junction bases left unmatched: 10. The CDR3 sequence is 15 residues long. Germline V gives CDR1 SNHLY, CDR2 FYNNEI. For the CDR3, the DNA is TGTGCCAGCAGTGTCGTCAGCGGGAGAATGGATGAGCAGTTCTTC. It specifies CASSVVSGRMDEQFF.

The chain employs TRBV9 and TRBJ2-3; D is uncertain. The CDR3 spans 16 residues. The ends were cut back, 3 bases at V and 2 bases at J, with 16 bases in the middle. CDR1 is SGDLS and CDR2 is YYNGEE in the germline V gene. The CDR3, as DNA: TGTGCCAGCAGCGCTGATGCCGGGCAAGTCACAGATACGCAGTATTTT. Its protein product is CASSADAGQVTDTQYF. Full variable domain (outside the CDR3, taken from reference TRBV9 and TRBJ2-3): DSGVTQTPKHLITATGQRVTLRCSPRSGDLSVYWYQQSLDQGLQFLIQYYNGEERAKGNILERFSAQQFPDLHSELNLSSLELGDSALYFCASSADAGQVTDTQYFGPGTRLTVL.

The V call is TRBV27, the J call TRBJ2-7; D gene uncertain. The germline CDR1 and CDR2 sequences are MNHEY and SMNVEV (reference sequence). V was pared by 5 bases and J by 5 bases, with 25 bases between. The CDR3 length is 17 residues. For the CDR3, the DNA is TGTGCCAGCAGTCACCGCCCGGGCGGCCTAAGCGTCCACGAGCAGTACTTC. This gives the protein CASSHRPGGLSVHEQYF.

V gene TRBV7-2 combines with J gene TRBJ2-1; 7 nucleotides line up with TRBD2. The J segment lost 13 bases and the V segment lost 3 bases, leaving 3 bases of the junction unmatched. This CDR3 contains 11 residues. CDR1 is SGHTA and CDR2 is FQGNSA in the germline V gene. CDR3 DNA sequence: TGTGCCAGCAGCTTCGGGACTAACCAGTTCTTC. Residues: CASSFGTNQFF. Full variable domain (missing parts from reference TRBV7-2 and TRBJ2-1): GAGVSQSPSNKVTEKGKDVELRCDPISGHTALYWYRQSLGQGLEFLIYFQGNSAPDKSGLPSDRFSAERTGGSVSTLTIQRTQQEDSAVYLCASSFGTNQFFGPGTRLTVL.

The genes are TRBV6-5 and TRBJ2-7, with 8 bases that match TRBD2. The CDR3 is 14 amino acids. Germline CDR1 and CDR2: MNHEY and SVGAGI. The V segment lost 6 bases and the J segment 1 base; nucleotides outside the gene matches: 5. The CDR3 is CASREERGSYEQYF. The CDR3 nucleotides are TGTGCCAGCAGAGAGGAGCGGGGGTCCTACGAGCAGTACTTC.

This sequence joins TRBV28 and TRBJ2-6; D ambiguous. CDR1 MDHEN and CDR2 SYDVKM come from the germline V gene. There are 15 residues in the CDR3. Trimming removed 3 bases from V and 0 bases from J, with 6 bases in between. The CDR3 nucleotides are TGTGCCAGCAGTTTCGAGAGCTCTGGGGCCAACGTCCTGACTTTC. Translating it yields CASSFESSGANVLTF.

The chain has TRBV2 and TRBJ2-7; 7 positions match TRBD1. There are 15 residues in the CDR3. Germline assignment: CDR1 SNHLY and CDR2 FYNNEI. V was clipped by 5 bases and J by 3 bases; unmatched bases: 10. As DNA, the CDR3 is TGTGCCAGCAGTTCCGGGACAGATTATTTCTACGAGCAGTACTTC. The encoded protein is CASSSGTDYFYEQYF.

The rearrangement links TRBV9 to TRBJ2-3; TRBD1 might be the D (5 bases). This CDR3 is built from 15 residues. The ends were cut back, 0 bases at V and 4 bases at J, with 12 bases in the middle. CDR1 is SGDLS and CDR2 is YYNGEE in the germline V gene. CDR3 coding DNA: TGTGCCAGCAGCGTAGTGGGGCTAGGCGCAGATACGCAGTATTTT. Its protein is CASSVVGLGADTQYF.